These 24 T cell receptor beta chains were all obtained from the same sample, sequenced in a study of blood T cell repertoires in COVID-19. Method: immunoSEQ multiplex PCR; TCRdb's copy keeps in-frame clones and lacks some. Here the sample spans approximately 290,000 clones, 75% to 90% being singletons. Sequencing was carried out using peripheral blood. These receptors came from a man aged 30 to 39 with acute or convalescent COVID-19.

This clone was seen a single time. The chain recombines TRBV2 with TRBJ2-7, with 7 positions matching TRBD1. V dropped 4 bases and J dropped 9; count of bases not matched to a gene: 12. The CDR3 consists of 14 residues. The germline V gene encodes CDR1 SNHLY and CDR2 FYNNEI. The CDR3 spells CASSAETGNKRQYF. CDR3 nucleotide sequence: TGTGCCAGCAGTGCGGAGACAGGGAACAAGCGGCAGTACTTC. Using reference TRBV2 and TRBJ2-7 for the parts outside the CDR3, the full variable domain is EPEVTQTPSHQVTQMGQEVILRCVPISNHLYFYWYRQILGQKVEFLVSFYNNEISEKSEIFDDQFSVERPDGSNFTLKIRSTKLEDSAMYFCASSAETGNKRQYFGPGTRLTVT.

A few counts support this clone. The J gene is TRBJ1-2, the V gene TRBV5-8, with 7 bases aligning to TRBD1. The germline gives CDR1 SGHTS, CDR2 YDEGEE. The CDR3 spans 18 residues. The V and J ends lost 3 bases and 0 bases, in that order; junction bases with no gene match: 14. The CDR3 reads CASSWGTGRTGSNYGYTF. In nucleotides, the CDR3 is TGTGCCAGCAGCTGGGGGACTGGGAGGACAGGTTCTAACTATGGCTACACCTTC.

This chain connects TRBV27 to TRBJ2-5; possibly TRBD2 for D (6 bases). This CDR3 has 11 residues. V was pared by 6 bases and J by 5 bases, with 7 bases between. Germline values: CDR1 MNHEY, CDR2 SMNVEV (reference sequence). CDR3 sequence: CASSRGETQYF. The CDR3 DNA sequence: TGTGCCAGCAGCCGGGGGGAGACCCAGTACTTC.

V and J are TRBV6-5 and TRBJ1-6; D perhaps matches TRBD1 (6 bases). The length of the CDR3 is 13 residues. The V end lost 5 bases, the J end lost 11 bases, and 13 bases lay between the germline ends. CDR1 is MNHEY, CDR2 SVGAGI, per germline. The DNA for the CDR3 is TGTGCCAGCAGTAAAACAGGGTGGACACCCCTCCACTTT. Its translation: CASSKTGWTPLHF.

The rearrangement joins TRBV7-9 to TRBJ2-1, with 16 bases identical to TRBD2. V was clipped by 5 bases and J by 7 bases; unmatched bases: 14. Looked up from germline, CDR1 is SEHNR and CDR2 is FQNEAQ (reference sequence). The CDR3 is 19 residues long. CDR3 sequence: CASSQGGGLAGGPINEQFF. The CDR3 region has the DNA TGTGCCAGCAGCCAGGGAGGGGGACTAGCGGGAGGGCCTATAAATGAGCAGTTCTTC.

This clone was observed once. The chain is built from TRBV3-1 (or the pseudogene TRBV3-2) and TRBJ1-2; D call uncertain. This CDR3 contains 15 residues. V shed 4 bases and J shed 2 bases, with 14 bases lying between them. Germline CDR1 is LGHDT and CDR2 is YNNKEL (reference sequence). CDR3 nucleotide sequence: TGTGCCAGCAGCCTGAACGCCGGTAAAAACTATGGCTACACCTTC. Amino acid sequence: CASSLNAGKNYGYTF.

J is TRBJ1-2 and V is TRBV7-3; 7 bases map to TRBD1. Germline loops: CDR1 SGHTA, CDR2 FQGTGA. V was clipped by 6 bases and J by 7 bases; unmatched bases: 8. The CDR3 has 13 residues. CDR3 protein: CASSLQGMIGYTF. The DNA of the CDR3 is TGTGCCAGCAGTTTACAGGGGATGATTGGCTACACCTTC.

Many counts were recorded for this clone. This rearrangement joins TRBV3-1 (or the pseudogene TRBV3-2) to TRBJ2-5, with 10 bases fitting TRBD1. There are 16 residues in the CDR3. Germline-derived CDR1 and CDR2 are LGHDT and YNNKEL (reference sequence). V shed 0 bases and J 0 bases; nucleotides not matched to a gene: 1. CDR3 coding DNA: TGTGCCAGCAGCCAAGAGGGGACAGGGGACCAAGAGACCCAGTACTTC. Encoded protein: CASSQEGTGDQETQYF.

The chain employs TRBV28 and TRBJ1-2; D unresolved. V was shortened by 6 bases and J by 5 bases, with 7 bases between the two germline ends. Germline CDR1 and CDR2: MDHEN and SYDVKM. The CDR3 extends over 11 amino acids. This CDR3 is CASSLTYGYTF. DNA of the CDR3: TGTGCCAGCAGCCTAACTTATGGCTACACCTTC.

The chain has TRBV27 and TRBJ2-1, with D hard to call. The CDR3 sequence is 12 residues long. Germline V lookup: CDR1 MNHEY, CDR2 SMNVEV (reference sequence). Trimming shortened V by 2 bases and J by 6 bases, and 5 bases separated the two germline ends. Here the CDR3 reads CASSLHGNEQFF. The CDR3 DNA sequence: TGTGCCAGCAGTTTACACGGCAATGAGCAGTTCTTC.

The V call is TRBV10-2, the J call TRBJ2-7; D is unresolved. Germline V CDR1 and CDR2: WSHSY, SAAADI. The V end lost 5 bases, the J end lost 6 bases, and 17 bases lay between the germline ends. This CDR3 is 14 amino acids long. The CDR3 nucleotides are TGCGCCAGCAGTAAAGCTCTTCGGGTACCCGAGCAGTACTTC. Amino acids: CASSKALRVPEQYF.

The rearrangement uses TRBV6-5 and TRBJ2-3; 8 positions agree with TRBD1. Germline CDR1 MNHEY, CDR2 SVGAGI. The V segment lost 6 bases and the J segment 1 base; nucleotides outside the gene matches: 0. The CDR3 sequence is 13 residues long. CDR3 bases: TGTGCCAGCAGGACAGGGGGCACAGATACGCAGTATTTT. It encodes CASRTGGTDTQYF.

This chain uses TRBV14 with TRBJ1-2; TRBD1 matches 7 bases. Germline CDR1 and CDR2: SGHDN and FVKESK. The CDR3 has 15 amino acids. V shed 1 base and J 2 bases; nucleotides not matched to a gene: 4. CDR3 loop: CASSQAGQPNYGYTF. CDR3 coding DNA: TGTGCCAGCAGCCAAGCGGGACAGCCAAACTATGGCTACACCTTC.

The chain couples TRBV5-1 to TRBJ2-5; TRBD1 is a possible D gene (6 bases). The germline gives CDR1 SGHRS, CDR2 YFSETQ. Trimming stripped 4 bases from V and 4 bases from J, with 8 bases between. The CDR3 runs to 12 residues. The CDR3 DNA is TGCGCCAGCAGCCGAGGGGGAGAGACCCAGTACTTC. Translation gives CASSRGGETQYF. The entire variable domain, with the rest obtained from reference TRBV5-1 and TRBJ2-5, is as follows: KAGVTQTPRYLIKTRGQQVTLSCSPISGHRSVSWYQQTPGQGLQFLFEYFSETQRNKGNFPGRFSGRQFSNSRSEMNVSTLELGDSALYLCASSRGGETQYFGPGTRLLVL.

J is TRBJ2-7 and V is TRBV3-1 (or the pseudogene TRBV3-2); 7 bases match TRBD2. The germline gives CDR1 LGHDT, CDR2 YNNKEL (reference sequence). CDR3 length: 17 residues. The junction had 11 bases not matched to a gene; V was cut back by 0 bases and J by 3 bases. The CDR3 sequence: CASSQDIGGGTIYEQYF. The DNA of the CDR3 is TGTGCCAGCAGCCAAGATATCGGGGGAGGGACCATCTACGAGCAGTACTTC.

This chain links TRBV18 with TRBJ2-4; possible D gene TRBD2, 6 bases. This CDR3 region has 14 residues. The V gene lost 2 bases and the J gene lost 7 bases, with 12 bases spanning the gap. Germline values: CDR1 KGHSH, CDR2 LQKENI. The CDR3 DNA reads as TGTGCCAGCTCACCAGGGATTGGGGGGAACATTCAGTACTTC. Protein: CASSPGIGGNIQYF.

This sequence joins TRBV19 and TRBJ1-6; D is uncertain. From germline, CDR1 is LNHDA and CDR2 SQIVND (reference sequence). The CDR3 extends over 15 amino acids. The V end lost 7 bases, the J end lost 8 bases, and 18 bases lay between the germline ends. CDR3 sequence reads: CASTPGVPAYSPLHF. Here the CDR3 DNA reads TGTGCCAGTACCCCCGGGGTTCCTGCTTATTCACCCCTCCACTTT.

The chain employs TRBV19 and TRBJ1-1, with 9 bases lining up with TRBD1. Germline CDR1 and CDR2: LNHDA and SQIVND (reference sequence). The V and J ends lost 3 bases and 1 base, in that order; junction bases with no gene match: 6. The CDR3 sequence is 16 residues long. DNA for the CDR3: TGTGCCAGTAGTATCGGCCGGGACAGGGCGAACACTGAAGCTTTCTTT. Protein: CASSIGRDRANTEAFF.

The chain couples TRBV19 to TRBJ1-3; D unresolved. From germline, CDR1 is LNHDA and CDR2 SQIVND (reference sequence). The V end was cut by 2 bases, the J end by 2 bases, with 10 bases between. The CDR3 has 15 amino acids. CDR3 coding DNA: TGTGCCAGTAGTATACCGGCAACAGCTGGAAACACCATATATTTT. Translation: CASSIPATAGNTIYF.

This chain links TRBV2 with TRBJ1-4; a possible D gene is TRBD1 (5 bases). Germline values: CDR1 SNHLY, CDR2 FYNNEI. There are 13 residues in the CDR3. The V end was cut by 6 bases, the J end by 6 bases, with 11 bases between. CDR3 residues: CASSRVVDEKLFF. The CDR3 DNA follows: TGTGCCAGCAGCAGGGTCGTCGATGAAAAACTGTTTTTT.

J is TRBJ1-2 and V is TRBV5-5, with 12 bases that match TRBD1. CDR1 and CDR2 from the germline V gene are SGHKS and YYEKEE (reference sequence). V trimming: 4 bases; J trimming: 3 bases; junction bases outside the gene matches: 7. The CDR3 is 16 amino acids. The CDR3 DNA reads TGTGCCAGCAGCCTCCTGGGACAGGGGGCAGACTATGGCTACACCTTC. Amino acid sequence: CASSLLGQGADYGYTF.

The chain is built from TRBV7-9 and TRBJ2-7; 7 nucleotides line up with TRBD1. V lost 2 bases and J lost 2; bases outside the gene matches: 6. Germline lookup yields CDR1 SEHNR and CDR2 FQNEAQ (reference sequence). The CDR3 covers 15 residues. This chain's CDR3 is CASSLRQGDTYEQYF. The CDR3 nucleotides read TGTGCCAGCAGCTTAAGGCAGGGGGACACCTACGAGCAGTACTTC.

The sample holds a few counts of this clone. The rearrangement uses TRBV4-2 and TRBJ1-1; 7 bases align to TRBD1. J gave up 6 bases and V 5 bases, and 9 bases lay outside the gene matches. Germline CDR1 LGHNA, CDR2 YNFKEQ. This CDR3 spans 14 amino acids. The CDR3 DNA follows: TGTGCCAGCAGCTCGATGCAGGGGGACCCTGAAGCTTTCTTT. Protein product: CASSSMQGDPEAFF.

The V and J genes are TRBV5-8 and TRBJ1-5, with 10 positions matching TRBD1. CDR1 is SGHTS, CDR2 YDEGEE, per germline. The V segment lost 4 bases and the J segment 0 bases; nucleotides outside the gene matches: 4. The CDR3 is 16 residues long. DNA of the CDR3: TGTGCCAGCAGCACCGGGACAGGGGTTAGCAATCAGCCCCAGCATTTT. Its translation is CASSTGTGVSNQPQHF.